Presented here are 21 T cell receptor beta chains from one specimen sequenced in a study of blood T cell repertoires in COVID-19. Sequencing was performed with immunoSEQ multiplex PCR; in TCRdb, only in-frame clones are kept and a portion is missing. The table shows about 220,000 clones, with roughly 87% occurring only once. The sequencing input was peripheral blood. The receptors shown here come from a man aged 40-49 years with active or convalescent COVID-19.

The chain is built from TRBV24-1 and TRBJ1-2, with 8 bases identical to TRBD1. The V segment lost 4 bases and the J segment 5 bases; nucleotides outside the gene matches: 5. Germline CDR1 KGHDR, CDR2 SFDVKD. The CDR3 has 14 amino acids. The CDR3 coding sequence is TGTGCCACCAGTGACGCGACAGGGGAGTATGGCTACACCTTC. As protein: CATSDATGEYGYTF.

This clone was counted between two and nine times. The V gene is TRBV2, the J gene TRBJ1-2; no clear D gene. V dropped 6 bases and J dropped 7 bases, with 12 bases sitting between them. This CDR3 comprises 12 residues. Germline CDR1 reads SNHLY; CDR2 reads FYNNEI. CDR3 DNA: TGTGCCAGCAGCCCACGCGGGTTTGGCTACACCTTC. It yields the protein CASSPRGFGYTF.

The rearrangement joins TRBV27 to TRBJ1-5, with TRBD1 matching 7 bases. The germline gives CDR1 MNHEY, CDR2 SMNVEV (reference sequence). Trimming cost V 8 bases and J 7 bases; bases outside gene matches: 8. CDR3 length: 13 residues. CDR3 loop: CASAGTVGQPQHF. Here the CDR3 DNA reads TGTGCCAGCGCCGGGACAGTTGGCCAGCCCCAGCATTTT.

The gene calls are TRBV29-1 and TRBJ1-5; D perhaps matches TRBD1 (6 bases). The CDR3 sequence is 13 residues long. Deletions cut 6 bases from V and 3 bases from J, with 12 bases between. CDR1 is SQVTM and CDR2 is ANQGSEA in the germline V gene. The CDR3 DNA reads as TGCAGCGTGGGGGGGGCATCCAATCAGCCCCAGCATTTT. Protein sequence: CSVGGASNQPQHF.

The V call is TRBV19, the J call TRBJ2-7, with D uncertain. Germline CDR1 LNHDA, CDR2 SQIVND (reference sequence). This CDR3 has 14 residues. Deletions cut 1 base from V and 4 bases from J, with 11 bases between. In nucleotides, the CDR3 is TGTGCCAGTAGTATAGTACCAGGATTTTACGAGCAGTACTTC. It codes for CASSIVPGFYEQYF.

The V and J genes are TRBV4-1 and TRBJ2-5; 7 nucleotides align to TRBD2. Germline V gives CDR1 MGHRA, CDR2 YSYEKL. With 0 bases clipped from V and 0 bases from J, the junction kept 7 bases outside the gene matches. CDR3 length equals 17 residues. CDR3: CASSQDRASGNQETQYF. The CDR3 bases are TGCGCCAGCAGCCAAGATCGCGCCAGCGGGAACCAAGAGACCCAGTACTTC.

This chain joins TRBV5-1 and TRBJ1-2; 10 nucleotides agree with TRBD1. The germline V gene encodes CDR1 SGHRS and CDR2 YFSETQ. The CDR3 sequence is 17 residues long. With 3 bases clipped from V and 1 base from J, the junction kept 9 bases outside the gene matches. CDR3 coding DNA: TGCGCCAGCAGCTCCGGGACAGGGGTTCTCGGTAACTATGGCTACACCTTC. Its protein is CASSSGTGVLGNYGYTF.

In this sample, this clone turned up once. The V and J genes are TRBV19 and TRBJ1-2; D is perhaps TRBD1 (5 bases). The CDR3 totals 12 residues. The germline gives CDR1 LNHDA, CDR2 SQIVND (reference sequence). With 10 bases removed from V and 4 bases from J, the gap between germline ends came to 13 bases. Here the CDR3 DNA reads TGTGCCACCTCTACGGGGGTCTATGGCTACACCTTC. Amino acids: CATSTGVYGYTF.

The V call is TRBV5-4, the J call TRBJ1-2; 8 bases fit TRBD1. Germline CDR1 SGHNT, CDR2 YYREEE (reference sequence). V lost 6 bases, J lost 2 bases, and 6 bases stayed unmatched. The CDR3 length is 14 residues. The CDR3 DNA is TGTGCCAGCACCAGCCGGACAGGGAACTATGGCTACACCTTC. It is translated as CASTSRTGNYGYTF.

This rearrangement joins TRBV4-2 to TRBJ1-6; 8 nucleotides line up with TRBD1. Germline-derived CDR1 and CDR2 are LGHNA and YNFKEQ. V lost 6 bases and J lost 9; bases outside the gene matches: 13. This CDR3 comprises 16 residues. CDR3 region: CASSPARGRSGSPLHF. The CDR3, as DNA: TGTGCCAGCAGTCCCGCCAGGGGGCGGTCGGGTTCACCCCTCCACTTT.

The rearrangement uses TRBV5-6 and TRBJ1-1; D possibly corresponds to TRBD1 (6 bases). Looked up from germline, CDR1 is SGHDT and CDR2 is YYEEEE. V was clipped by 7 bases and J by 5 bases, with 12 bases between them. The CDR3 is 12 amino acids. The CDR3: CASSTGSTEAFF. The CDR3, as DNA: TGTGCCAGCTCAACAGGGTCTACTGAAGCTTTCTTT.

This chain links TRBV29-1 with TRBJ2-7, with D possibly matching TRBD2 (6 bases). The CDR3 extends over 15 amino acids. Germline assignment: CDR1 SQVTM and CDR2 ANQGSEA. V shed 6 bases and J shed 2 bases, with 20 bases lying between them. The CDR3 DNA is TGCAGCGTCTTAATGGGCCAGCGGGCCACCTACGAGCAGTACTTC. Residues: CSVLMGQRATYEQYF.

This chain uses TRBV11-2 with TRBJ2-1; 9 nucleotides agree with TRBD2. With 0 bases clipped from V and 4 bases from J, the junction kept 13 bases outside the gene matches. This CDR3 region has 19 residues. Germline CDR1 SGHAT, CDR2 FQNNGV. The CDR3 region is CASSLDRQRGASRYNEQFF. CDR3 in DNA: TGTGCCAGCAGCTTAGATCGCCAGCGGGGGGCATCCCGGTACAATGAGCAGTTCTTC.

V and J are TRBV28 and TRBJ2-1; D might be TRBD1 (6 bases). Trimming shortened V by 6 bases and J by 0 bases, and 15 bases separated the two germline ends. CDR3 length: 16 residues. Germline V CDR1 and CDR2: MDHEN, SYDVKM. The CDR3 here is CASSPSGHLSYNEQFF. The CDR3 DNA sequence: TGTGCCAGCAGCCCCTCGGGACACCTCTCCTACAATGAGCAGTTCTTC.

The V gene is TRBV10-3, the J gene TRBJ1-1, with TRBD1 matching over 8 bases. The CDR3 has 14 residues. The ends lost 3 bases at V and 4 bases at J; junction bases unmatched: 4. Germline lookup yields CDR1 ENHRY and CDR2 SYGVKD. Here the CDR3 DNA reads TGTGCCATCAGTGACTTGGACAGGGCCACTGAAGCTTTCTTT. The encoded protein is CAISDLDRATEAFF.

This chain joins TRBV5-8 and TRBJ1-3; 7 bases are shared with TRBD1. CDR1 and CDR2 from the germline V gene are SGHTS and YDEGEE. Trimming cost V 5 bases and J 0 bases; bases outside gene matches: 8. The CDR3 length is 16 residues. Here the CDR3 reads CASSYGDRVSGNTIYF. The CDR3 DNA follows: TGTGCCAGCAGTTACGGCGACAGGGTCTCTGGAAACACCATATATTTT.

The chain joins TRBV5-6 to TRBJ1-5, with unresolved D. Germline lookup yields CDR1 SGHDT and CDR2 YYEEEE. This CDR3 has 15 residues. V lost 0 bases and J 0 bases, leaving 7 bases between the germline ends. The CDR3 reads CASSLGPDSNQPQHF. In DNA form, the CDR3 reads TGTGCCAGCAGCTTGGGGCCAGATAGCAATCAGCCCCAGCATTTT.

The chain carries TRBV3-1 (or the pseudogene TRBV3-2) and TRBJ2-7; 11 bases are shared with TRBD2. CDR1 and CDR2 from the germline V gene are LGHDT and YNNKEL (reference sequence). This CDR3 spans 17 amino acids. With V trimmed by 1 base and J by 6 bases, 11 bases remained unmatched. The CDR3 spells CASSQAPRSSGRPEQYF. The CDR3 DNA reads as TGTGCCAGCAGCCAAGCCCCTCGGTCTAGCGGGAGGCCCGAGCAGTACTTC.

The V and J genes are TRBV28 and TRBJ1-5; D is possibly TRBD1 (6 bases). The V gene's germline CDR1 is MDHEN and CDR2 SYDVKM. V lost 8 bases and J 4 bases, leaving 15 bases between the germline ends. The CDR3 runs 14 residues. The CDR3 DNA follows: TGTGCCAGCTCCCGGGGGGGCCGAAATCAGCCCCAGCATTTT. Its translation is CASSRGGRNQPQHF. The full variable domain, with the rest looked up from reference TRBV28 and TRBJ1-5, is DVKVTQSSRYLVKRTGEKVFLECVQDMDHENMFWYRQDPGLGLRLIYFSYDVKMKEKGDIPEGYSVSREKKERFSLILESASTNQTSMYLCASSRGGRNQPQHFGDGTRLSIL.

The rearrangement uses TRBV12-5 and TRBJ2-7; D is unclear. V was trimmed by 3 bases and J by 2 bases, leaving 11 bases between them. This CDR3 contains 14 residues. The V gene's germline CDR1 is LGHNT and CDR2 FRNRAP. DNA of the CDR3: TGTGCTAGTGGTTTAGCACTACAAGCCTACGAGCAGTACTTC. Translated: CASGLALQAYEQYF.

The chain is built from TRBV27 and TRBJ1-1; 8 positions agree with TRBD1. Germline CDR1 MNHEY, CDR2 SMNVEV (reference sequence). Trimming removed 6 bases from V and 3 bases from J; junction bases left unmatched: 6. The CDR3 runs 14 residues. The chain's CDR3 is CASSRADRDTEAFF. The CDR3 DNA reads TGTGCCAGCAGCCGAGCGGACAGGGACACTGAAGCTTTCTTT.